The 2 T cell receptor beta chains listed next were all sequenced from one sample in a study of blood T cell repertoires in COVID-19. The assay was immunoSEQ multiplex PCR, and TCRdb's table has in-frame clones only and misses some. The repertoire holds 150,000 to 200,000 clones, with roughly 80% as singletons. Material for sequencing was peripheral blood. Receptor source: a man in his 60s with active or convalescent COVID-19.

The chain links TRBV29-1 to TRBJ2-5; D might be TRBD2 (5 bases). CDR3 length: 12 residues. Per the germline V gene, CDR1 is SQVTM and CDR2 is ANQGSEA. Trimming removed 4 bases at V and 4 bases at J, with 10 bases between. The CDR3 nucleotides read TGCAGCGTTGGACTATCAAGAGAGACCCAGTACTTC. This sequence encodes CSVGLSRETQYF. Supplemented by reference TRBV29-1 and TRBJ2-5, the full variable domain reads SAVISQKPSRDICQRGTSLTIQCQVDSQVTMMFWYRQQPGQSLTLIATANQGSEATYESGFVIDKFPISRPNLTFSTLTVSNMSPEDSSIYLCSVGLSRETQYFGPGTRLLVL.

The chain is built from TRBV19 and TRBJ2-2; the D is unclear. Trimming left V 4 bases short and J 4 bases short, with 7 bases between. Germline loops: CDR1 LNHDA, CDR2 SQIVND (reference sequence). CDR3 size: 13 residues. CDR3 protein: CASSTQATGELFF. The DNA for the CDR3 is TGTGCCAGTAGTACTCAAGCCACCGGGGAGCTGTTTTTT.